This T cell receptor beta chain was documented in a study of technical replicates of blood from several donors. The V gene's germline CDR1 is SEHNR and CDR2 FQNEAQ (reference sequence). Trimming stripped 7 bases from V and 0 bases from J, with 13 bases between. The CDR3 covers 14 residues. Clones were read by immunoSEQ multiplex PCR, and TCRdb kept only the in-frame ones, dropping some. The sample lists 84,000 or so clones, 85% to 95% occurring once. V and J are TRBV7-9 and TRBJ2-7; TRBD2 might be the D (6 bases). The sequenced material came from T cells isolated from PBMCs. The TCR was taken from a human donor in good health. CDR3 in DNA: TGTGCCAGCACTCCGGGACTTCTCTCCTACGAGCAGTACTTC. It specifies CASTPGLLSYEQYF.